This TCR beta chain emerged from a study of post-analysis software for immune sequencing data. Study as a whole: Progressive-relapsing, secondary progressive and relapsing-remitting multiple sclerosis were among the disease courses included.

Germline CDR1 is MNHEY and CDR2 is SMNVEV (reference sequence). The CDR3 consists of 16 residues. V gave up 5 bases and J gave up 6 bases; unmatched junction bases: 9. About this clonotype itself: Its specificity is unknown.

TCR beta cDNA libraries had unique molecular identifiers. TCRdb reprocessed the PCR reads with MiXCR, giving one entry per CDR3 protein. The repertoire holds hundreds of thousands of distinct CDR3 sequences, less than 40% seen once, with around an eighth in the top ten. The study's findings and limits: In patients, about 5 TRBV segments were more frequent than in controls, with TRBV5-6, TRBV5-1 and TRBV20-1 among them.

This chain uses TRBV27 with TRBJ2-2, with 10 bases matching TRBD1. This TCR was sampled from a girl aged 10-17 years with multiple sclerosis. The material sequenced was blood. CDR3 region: CASSPRQGALAGELFF. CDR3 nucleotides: TGTGCCAGCAGTCCCAGACAGGGGGCCCTCGCCGGGGAGCTGTTTTTT.